Listed here are 15 T cell receptor beta chains from one sample, sequenced in a study of cytomegalovirus exposure and HLA in healthy donors. The PCR had 60 Vbeta and 13 Jbeta primers. Clones were sequenced by immunoSEQ multiplex PCR, and TCRdb holds only the in-frame ones, with some missing. In the table there are some 38,000 clones, about half of which are singletons. Specimen: PBMCs. The receptors derive from a woman between 40 and 50 years old in good health and CMV-seropositive.

This clone was detected only a few times. This chain uses TRBV29-1 with TRBJ1-1; 8 bases agree with TRBD1. V was pared by 5 bases and J by 4 bases, with 6 bases of the junction left unmatched. The CDR3 loop spans 13 amino acids. Per germline, CDR1 SQVTM and CDR2 ANQGSEA. The DNA of the CDR3 is TGCAGCGTTCTCAGGGGGCTGGGCACTGAAGCTTTCTTT. It encodes CSVLRGLGTEAFF.

This chain links TRBV9 with TRBJ1-5; TRBD1 agrees at 8 bases. Unmatched junction bases numbered 9, after V lost 4 bases and J lost 3 bases. Germline CDR1 is SGDLS and CDR2 is YYNGEE. The CDR3 totals 16 residues. CDR3 bases: TGTGCCAGCAGCCCTTCGACAGGGGCCATCAATCAGCCCCAGCATTTT. This encodes CASSPSTGAINQPQHF.

This clone is medium-sized within its sample. The chain has TRBV6-4 and TRBJ2-3, with 9 bases aligning to TRBD2. This CDR3 region has 15 residues. CDR1 is MRHNA and CDR2 is SNTAGT in the germline V gene. V lost 1 base to trimming and J lost 3 bases; unmatched junction nucleotides: 2. CDR3 in amino acids: CASSDLAGETDTQYF. CDR3 DNA sequence: TGTGCCAGCAGTGACTTAGCGGGGGAGACAGATACGCAGTATTTT.

In this sample, this clone turned up a few times. This rearrangement joins TRBV7-8 to TRBJ2-1; D is possibly TRBD2 (7 bases). The germline V gene has CDR1 SGHVS and CDR2 FQNEAQ. This CDR3 comprises 15 residues. Trimming took off 0 bases at V and 2 bases at J, with 8 bases between the two ends. CDR3 amino acids: CASSLAGGPYNEQFF. CDR3 DNA: TGTGCCAGCAGCTTAGCGGGGGGGCCCTACAATGAGCAGTTCTTC. The whole variable domain, remainder taken from reference TRBV7-8 and TRBJ2-1, is GAGVSQSPRYKVAKRGQDVALRCDPISGHVSLFWYQQALGQGPEFLTYFQNEAQLDKSGLPSDRFFAERPEGSVSTLKIQRTQQEDSAVYLCASSLAGGPYNEQFFGPGTRLTVL.

The chain uses TRBV7-2 and TRBJ2-7; the D gene is possibly TRBD2 (6 bases). CDR3 length: 16 residues. Trimming pared 3 bases from V and 5 bases from J, leaving 20 bases between. Germline CDR1 and CDR2: SGHTA and FQGNSA. The CDR3, as DNA: TGTGCCAGCAGCTTCTCTGGAGGTGCGGGGCAGGACGAGCAGTACTTC. It codes for CASSFSGGAGQDEQYF.

The rearrangement joins TRBV18 to TRBJ1-5; 7 bases are a match to TRBD1. CDR1 KGHSH and CDR2 LQKENI come from the germline V gene. V trimming: 5 bases; J trimming: 4 bases; junction bases outside the gene matches: 14. The CDR3 runs 17 residues. The CDR3 DNA sequence: TGTGCCAGCTCAACGGGACCCACAGGGGCGCGGAATCAGCCCCAGCATTTT. Its translation: CASSTGPTGARNQPQHF.

V is TRBV6-1 and J is TRBJ1-6; 9 bases are shared with TRBD1. This CDR3 contains 16 residues. Germline CDR1 is MNHNS and CDR2 is SASEGT. The junction had 6 bases not matched to a gene; V was cut back by 2 bases and J by 7 bases. The CDR3: CASSEFQGQGNSPLHF. The DNA of the CDR3 is TGTGCCAGCAGTGAATTTCAGGGACAGGGCAATTCACCCCTCCACTTT.

The chain is built from TRBV5-6 and TRBJ2-3; 9 positions agree with TRBD2. J gave up 1 base and V 2 bases, and 2 bases lay outside the gene matches. The germline gives CDR1 SGHDT, CDR2 YYEEEE. The CDR3 extends over 15 amino acids. The DNA of the CDR3 is TGTGCCAGCAGCTTTAGCGGGGGCGGCACAGATACGCAGTATTTT. It specifies CASSFSGGGTDTQYF.

This clone was seen once. Because it lacks the conserved phenylalanine or tryptophan at the end, this CDR3 is likely a read error. It is unclear where the CDR3 begins or ends on the DNA, so no DNA is shown, and the CDR3 is as TCRdb lists it. This sequence joins TRBV2 and TRBJ2-3; TRBD1 reflects the table's D call only, with no check against the DNA. The CDR3 length is 12 residues, termini included. From germline, CDR1 is SNHLY and CDR2 FYNNEI. The CDR3 here is CAGRLGLSGLLY.

This clone was seen more than once but under ten times. This sequence joins TRBV19 and TRBJ2-5, with 13 bases aligning to TRBD2. CDR1 LNHDA and CDR2 SQIVND come from the germline V gene (reference sequence). Losses at the gene ends were 5 bases for V and 5 bases for J; bases not matched to a gene: 2. This CDR3 has 14 amino acids. The CDR3 bases are TGTGCCAGTAGTGCGACTAGCGGGGGGGAGACCCAGTACTTC. Protein sequence: CASSATSGGETQYF.

The chain uses TRBV7-9 and TRBJ1-1; D unclear. Trimming left V 3 bases short and J 8 bases short, with 13 bases between. The CDR3 has 13 residues. Germline loops: CDR1 SEHNR, CDR2 FQNEAQ (reference sequence). CDR3 sequence reads: CASSLSPSDEAFF. DNA for the CDR3: TGTGCCAGCAGCTTGAGTCCCAGCGACGAAGCTTTCTTT.

The DNA of the CDR3 is TGTGCCAGCAGTCCCAAACAGGGACGGGCTGAAGCTTTCTTT. Translated: CASSPKQGRAEAFF. This chain joins TRBV6-5 and TRBJ1-1; a possible D gene is TRBD1 (6 bases). With 5 bases removed from V and 6 bases from J, the gap between germline ends came to 16 bases. This CDR3 has 14 amino acids. Germline values: CDR1 MNHEY, CDR2 SVGAGI.

This clone was detected once. J is TRBJ1-1 and V is TRBV4-1; D is undetermined. V was cut by 1 base and J by 1 base, with 4 bases left in between. The germline V gene has CDR1 MGHRA and CDR2 YSYEKL. The CDR3 runs to 13 residues. DNA for the CDR3: TGCGCCAGCAGCCAAGGGGCGAACACTGAAGCTTTCTTT. It specifies CASSQGANTEAFF.

V gene TRBV5-1 combines with J gene TRBJ1-5; D may be TRBD1 (6 bases). With 1 base removed from V and 0 bases from J, the gap between germline ends came to 11 bases. This CDR3 spans 16 amino acids. Per germline, CDR1 SGHRS and CDR2 YFSETQ. CDR3 sequence reads: CASSLSSRGSNQPQHF. Written as DNA, the CDR3 is TGCGCCAGCAGCTTGAGTAGCAGGGGTAGCAATCAGCCCCAGCATTTT.

This chain links TRBV6-5 with TRBJ1-1, with D possibly matching TRBD1 (5 bases). This CDR3 has 16 amino acids. V was shortened by 2 bases and J by 1 base, with 14 bases between the two germline ends. Germline CDR1 is MNHEY and CDR2 is SVGAGI. CDR3 sequence: CASSYILSGGNTEAFF. DNA of the CDR3: TGTGCCAGCAGTTACATCCTCTCGGGGGGGAACACTGAAGCTTTCTTT.